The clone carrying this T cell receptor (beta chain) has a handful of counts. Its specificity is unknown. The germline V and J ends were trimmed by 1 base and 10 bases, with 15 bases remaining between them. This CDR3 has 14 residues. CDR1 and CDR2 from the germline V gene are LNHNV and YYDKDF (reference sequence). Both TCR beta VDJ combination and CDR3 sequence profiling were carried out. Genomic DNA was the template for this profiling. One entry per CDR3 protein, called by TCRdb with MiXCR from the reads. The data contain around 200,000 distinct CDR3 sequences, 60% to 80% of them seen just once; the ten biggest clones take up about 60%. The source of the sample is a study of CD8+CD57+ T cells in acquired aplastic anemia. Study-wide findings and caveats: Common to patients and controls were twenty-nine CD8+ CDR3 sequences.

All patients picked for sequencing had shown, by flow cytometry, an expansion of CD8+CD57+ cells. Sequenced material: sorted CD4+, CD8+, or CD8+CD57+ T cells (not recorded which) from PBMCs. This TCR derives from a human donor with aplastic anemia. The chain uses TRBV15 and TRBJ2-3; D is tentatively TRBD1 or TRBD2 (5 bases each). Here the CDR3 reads CATSRGVLGAAQYF. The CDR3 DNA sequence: TGTGCCACCAGCAGAGGGGTACTAGGGGCTGCGCAGTATTTT.